The T cell receptor beta chain described here comes from a study of identical twins. Study outcomes and limitations: Model-predicted out-of-frame TCR alpha sharing fell below observed values in monozygotic twins. Diverse VJ usage suggested most zero-insertion clonotypes were not invariant T cells.

A single record per CDR3 protein comes from TCRdb applying MiXCR to the 5' RACE reads. Of some 210,000 distinct CDR3 sequences in the sample, roughly 15% were seen once. Remarks on this clonotype: Antigen specificity is unknown.

The CDR3 extends over 18 amino acids. Per germline, CDR1 SGHAT and CDR2 FQNNGV. V lost 0 bases and J 3 bases, leaving 20 bases between the germline ends. This sample was also put to use in a study of T cells expressing NK-cell markers. This second study notes: Leadership of the CD3+CD56-NKG2C+ fraction also belonged to these clonotypes in a handful of donors.

The rearrangement uses TRBV11-2 and TRBJ2-5, with D perhaps given as TRBD1 or TRBD2 (7 bases each). The sequence was collected from a woman aged 18-29 years in good health. The sample taken for sequencing was CD8+ T cells sorted from blood. This CDR3 reads CASSLDGDSASGEETQYF. The CDR3 bases are TGTGCCAGCAGCTTAGATGGGGACAGTGCTAGCGGAGAAGAGACCCAGTACTTC.